A single sample is the source of the 13 T cell receptor beta chains below, sequenced in a study of patients and donors after allogeneic stem cell transplantation. TCRdb redid the calling of the RT-PCR reads with MiXCR, one entry per CDR3 protein. The table lists 150,000 to 250,000 distinct CDR3 sequences, 41% of them singletons, with 33% in the top ten. The sequencing sample was made of blood, either unsorted or a sorted T cell fraction (not recorded which). These receptors all stem from a human donor who was either an allogeneic HSCT recipient or a stem cell or donor lymphocyte infusion donor (not recorded which). It is not recorded whose cells these are; they may come from a transplant donor.

Only a few counts were recorded for this clonotype. The chain joins TRBV7-9 to TRBJ2-7; no clear D gene. CDR3 length: 12 residues. Deletions cut 5 bases from V and 3 bases from J, with 8 bases between. Germline V lookup: CDR1 SEHNR, CDR2 FQNEAQ (reference sequence). Here the CDR3 reads CASSPGNYEQYF. DNA for the CDR3: TGTGCCAGCAGCCCCGGTAACTACGAGCAGTACTTC.

This chain links TRBV7-2 with TRBJ1-1; D is possibly TRBD1 (5 bases). The germline V gene encodes CDR1 SGHTA and CDR2 FQGNSA. V gave up 1 base and J gave up 1 base, with 13 bases separating them. The CDR3 runs 16 residues. CDR3: CASSLDLGRPNTEAFF. The CDR3 DNA sequence: TGTGCCAGCAGCTTAGATCTGGGACGCCCGAACACTGAAGCTTTCTTT. The full variable domain, its missing parts supplied by reference TRBV7-2 and TRBJ1-1, is GAGVSQSPSNKVTEKGKDVELRCDPISGHTALYWYRQSLGQGLEFLIYFQGNSAPDKSGLPSDRFSAERTGGSVSTLTIQRTQQEDSAVYLCASSLDLGRPNTEAFFGQGTRLTVV.

The chain employs TRBV6-2 or TRBV6-3 and TRBJ2-7; 7 positions agree with TRBD1. V dropped 8 bases and J dropped 4; count of bases not matched to a gene: 5. Germline V gene sequence: CDR1 MNHEY, CDR2 SVGEGT. The CDR3 spans 12 residues. The CDR3 DNA reads as TGTGCCAGCGGCGACAGGGATTACGAGCAGTACTTC. Translation: CASGDRDYEQYF.

A few counts support this clonotype. The chain carries TRBV15 and TRBJ1-2, with 7 bases aligning to TRBD1. The CDR3 sequence is 15 residues long. Germline V gene sequence: CDR1 LNHNV, CDR2 YYDKDF (reference sequence). V lost 3 bases, J lost 2 bases, and 6 bases stayed unmatched. Here the CDR3 DNA reads TGTGCCACCAGCAGGACTGGGACAGCCAACTATGGCTACACCTTC. This sequence encodes CATSRTGTANYGYTF.

In this sample, this clonotype turned up a few times. At one end, the junction sequence differs from germline, possibly due to a read error. This chain joins TRBV10-3 and TRBJ1-1, with a possible D match to TRBD1 (6 bases). The germline V gene encodes CDR1 ENHRY and CDR2 SYGVKD. CDR3 length: 13 amino acids. CDR3 loop: CAISGQGNAEAFF. The DNA of the CDR3 is TGTGCCATCAGTGGGCAGGGGAACGCTGAAGCTTTCTTT.

The chain links TRBV20-1 to TRBJ1-5; D is uncertain. The germline V gene encodes CDR1 DFQATT and CDR2 SNEGSKA (reference sequence). This CDR3 spans 13 amino acids. Trimming left V 5 bases short and J 3 bases short, with 11 bases between. Here the CDR3 reads CSAHTDLNQPQHF. DNA of the CDR3: TGCAGTGCTCATACGGATCTCAATCAGCCCCAGCATTTT.

This clonotype was seen a handful of times. V is TRBV28 and J is TRBJ2-2, with 8 bases aligning to TRBD1. The germline V gene encodes CDR1 MDHEN and CDR2 SYDVKM. With V trimmed by 4 bases and J by 2 bases, 6 bases remained unmatched. The CDR3 sequence is 16 residues long. The CDR3 region has the DNA TGTGCCAGCAGTTCCCCGACAGGGGCTAACACCGGGGAGCTGTTTTTT. Its translation: CASSSPTGANTGELFF.

This clonotype was seen only a few times. The chain is built from TRBV12-3 or TRBV12-4 and TRBJ1-4; D remains unclear. This CDR3 has 11 amino acids. Trimming stripped 4 bases from V and 5 bases from J, with 2 bases between. CDR3 DNA: TGTGCCAGCAGTTACAATGAAAAACTGTTTTTT. The encoded protein is CASSYNEKLFF.

This rearrangement joins TRBV6-5 to TRBJ1-3; D ambiguous. Germline CDR1 and CDR2: MNHEY and SVGAGI. The V end lost 5 bases, the J end lost 2 bases, and 10 bases lay between the germline ends. The CDR3 runs to 14 residues. CDR3 residues: CASSTSGTGNTIYF. The CDR3 coding sequence is TGTGCCAGCAGTACTTCTGGGACTGGAAACACCATATATTTT.

The chain joins TRBV20-1 to TRBJ1-1; D not certain. The germline V gene encodes CDR1 DFQATT and CDR2 SNEGSKA (reference sequence). This CDR3 is built from 13 residues. The germline V and J ends were trimmed by 3 bases and 1 base, with 9 bases remaining between them. Written as DNA, the CDR3 is TGCAGTGCTAGGACCGTGGGGAACACTGAAGCTTTCTTT. It codes for CSARTVGNTEAFF.

The chain carries TRBV7-9 and TRBJ1-1, with D possibly being TRBD1 (5 bases). Germline V gene lookup returns CDR1 SEHNR and CDR2 FQNEAQ (reference sequence). This CDR3 is built from 17 residues. V was clipped by 4 bases and J by 1 base, with 19 bases between them. CDR3 nucleotides: TGTGCCAGCAGCTCACAATGGGGGAGCGGGCGGAACACTGAAGCTTTCTTT. This sequence encodes CASSSQWGSGRNTEAFF.

This rearrangement joins TRBV10-2 to TRBJ2-3; possibly TRBD1 or TRBD2 for D (5 bases each). V was clipped by 3 bases and J by 0 bases, with 13 bases between them. CDR3 size: 16 residues. The germline V gene encodes CDR1 WSHSY and CDR2 SAAADI. CDR3 sequence reads: CASSDPPGPSTDTQYF. In DNA, the CDR3 is TGCGCCAGCAGTGACCCTCCGGGGCCTAGCACAGATACGCAGTATTTT.

The chain has TRBV12-3 or TRBV12-4 and TRBJ1-1; no definite D call. CDR3 length: 13 residues. Between the trimmed V and J ends, which lost 3 bases and 1 base, there was a span of 6 bases. CDR3: CASSFLANTEAFF. For the CDR3, the DNA is TGTGCCAGCAGTTTTCTGGCGAACACTGAAGCTTTCTTT.